The sequence of this TCR beta chain was determined in a study of Graves' ophthalmopathy and Graves' hyperthyroidism. By definition, stable hyperthyroidism involved no ophthalmopathy within 18 months of follow-up. Clinicians diagnosed using symptoms, serum thyroxine, TRAb, thyroid ultrasound and orbital computed tomography. As for this clonotype: Its antigen is currently unknown.

Amplifying from RNA transcripts, the study obtained TCR beta CDR3 regions. The first round was an RT-PCR with HTBI primers, and the second round was a multiplex PCR. TCRdb itself ran the multiplex PCR reads through MiXCR, one entry per CDR3 protein. The sample consists of a few hundred thousand distinct CDR3 sequences, around a fifth of them appearing once. Findings of the study overall: Detection in blood was also observed for most expanded thyroid clonotypes above 0.001 frequency. A model of 13 signatures distinguished ophthalmopathy from stable hyperthyroidism at 85% to 90% sensitivity and around 81% specificity.

Per the germline V gene, CDR1 is MNHNS and CDR2 is SASEGT. V lost 5 bases to trimming and J lost 1 base, with 11 bases between them. The CDR3 runs 14 residues. The TCR was taken from a woman younger than 35 with stable Graves' hyperthyroidism. Sequenced sample: peripheral blood. The chain is built from TRBV6-1 and TRBJ1-1; D is ambiguous. The CDR3 protein is CASSITQENTEAFF. CDR3 nucleotide sequence: TGTGCCAGCAGTATTACCCAGGAGAACACTGAAGCTTTCTTT.